This entry lists 18 T cell receptor beta chains sequenced from one sample in a study of T cell repertoires in ileal Crohn's disease. Time point indicated: neoterminal ileum biopsy at postoperative endoscopy, about 6 months after surgery. The assay was immunoSEQ multiplex PCR, and TCRdb's table has in-frame clones only and misses some. The repertoire has 10,000 to 15,000 clones, 80% to 90% of them found once; the top ten carry 15% to 20%. Sequenced material: ileal tissue. These receptors all stem from an adult with Crohn's disease.

This chain joins TRBV4-2 and TRBJ2-2; tentative D call: TRBD2 (5 bases). Germline CDR1 is LGHNA and CDR2 is YNFKEQ. This CDR3 has 14 residues. Between the trimmed V and J ends, which lost 0 bases and 5 bases, there was a span of 7 bases. In nucleotides, the CDR3 is TGTGCCAGCAGCCAAGATGGAGGAACCGGGGAGCTGTTTTTT. Its translation: CASSQDGGTGELFF.

This chain joins TRBV5-1 and TRBJ2-3; D gene uncertain. The CDR3 runs 13 residues. CDR1 is SGHRS, CDR2 YFSETQ, per germline. With 0 bases removed from V and 2 bases from J, the gap between germline ends came to 4 bases. CDR3 loop: CASSLGDTDTQYF. The CDR3 DNA follows: TGCGCCAGCAGCTTGGGCGACACAGATACGCAGTATTTT. Full variable domain (remainder filled in from reference TRBV5-1 and TRBJ2-3): KAGVTQTPRYLIKTRGQQVTLSCSPISGHRSVSWYQQTPGQGLQFLFEYFSETQRNKGNFPGRFSGRQFSNSRSEMNVSTLELGDSALYLCASSLGDTDTQYFGPGTRLTVL.

The chain has TRBV9 and TRBJ2-2; the D is unclear. The germline V gene encodes CDR1 SGDLS and CDR2 YYNGEE. The V gene lost 3 bases and the J gene lost 0 bases, with 6 bases spanning the gap. The CDR3 spans 14 residues. CDR3 amino acids: CASSENSNTGELFF. The CDR3 nucleotides read TGTGCCAGCAGCGAAAACTCGAACACCGGGGAGCTGTTTTTT. The complete variable domain, with remaining parts taken from reference TRBV9 and TRBJ2-2, reads DSGVTQTPKHLITATGQRVTLRCSPRSGDLSVYWYQQSLDQGLQFLIQYYNGEERAKGNILERFSAQQFPDLHSELNLSSLELGDSALYFCASSENSNTGELFFGEGSRLTVL.

V and J are TRBV11-3 and TRBJ2-1; TRBD2 matches 9 bases. CDR3 length: 15 residues. Germline values: CDR1 SGHNT, CDR2 YENEEA. With V trimmed by 0 bases and J by 7 bases, 4 bases remained unmatched. The CDR3 is CASSLEAGGPNEQFF. The CDR3 bases are TGTGCCAGCAGCTTAGAGGCGGGGGGGCCGAATGAGCAGTTCTTC.

CDR3 sequence: CASSVEDTGELFF. CDR3 nucleotides: TGTGCCAGCAGTGTCGAGGACACCGGGGAGCTGTTTTTT. The chain couples TRBV2 to TRBJ2-2; unclear D gene. The V gene's germline CDR1 is SNHLY and CDR2 FYNNEI. The CDR3 sequence is 13 residues long. Trimming took 4 bases from V and 3 from J, leaving 6 bases between them.

J is TRBJ2-7 and V is TRBV10-2, with D perhaps TRBD2 (6 bases). Trimming removed 2 bases from V and 6 bases from J, with 20 bases in between. The CDR3 contains 16 residues. The germline gives CDR1 WSHSY, CDR2 SAAADI. The CDR3 spells CASSEPQGTGAREQYF. Here the CDR3 DNA reads TGCGCCAGCAGTGAGCCCCAGGGAACGGGAGCCCGCGAGCAGTACTTC.

The chain is built from TRBV20-1 and TRBJ2-1; 7 bases map to TRBD2. The CDR3 runs to 10 residues. The ends lost 4 bases at V and 13 bases at J; junction bases unmatched: 4. In germline, CDR1 is DFQATT, CDR2 SNEGSKA (reference sequence). Here the CDR3 reads CSANSGGQFF. CDR3 in DNA: TGCAGTGCTAATTCGGGGGGACAGTTCTTC.

The chain uses TRBV9 and TRBJ2-7, with 9 bases matching TRBD2. Germline lookup yields CDR1 SGDLS and CDR2 YYNGEE. Trimming at V came to 6 bases and at J to 0 bases, leaving 10 bases not matched to a gene. The CDR3 is made up of 16 amino acids. CDR3 coding DNA: TGTGCCAGCACCCCCCGGGCGGGGGGGAGCTCCTACGAGCAGTACTTC. It specifies CASTPRAGGSSYEQYF.

This chain connects TRBV5-4 to TRBJ2-5, with D uncertain. Per the germline V gene, CDR1 is SGHNT and CDR2 is YYREEE (reference sequence). V lost 0 bases to trimming and J lost 4 bases, with 10 bases between them. CDR3 length: 14 amino acids. The CDR3 region is CASSLDSVRETQYF. The CDR3 coding sequence is TGTGCCAGCAGCTTGGACTCCGTTCGAGAGACCCAGTACTTC.

This rearrangement joins TRBV18 to TRBJ1-3, with 11 bases that match TRBD1. Germline assignment: CDR1 KGHSH and CDR2 LQKENI. The CDR3 length is 16 residues. After removal of 2 bases from V and 0 bases from J, the junction contained 0 bases not matched to a gene. The DNA for the CDR3 is TGTGCCAGCTCACCAGGGACAGGGGGCTCTGGAAACACCATATATTTT. It encodes CASSPGTGGSGNTIYF.

This clone was found once. The V gene is TRBV7-2, the J gene TRBJ2-5, with D perhaps matching TRBD1 (5 bases). The CDR3 consists of 15 residues. Trimming took off 1 base at V and 5 bases at J, with 14 bases between the two ends. CDR1 and CDR2 from the germline V gene are SGHTA and FQGNSA. The CDR3 loop reads CASSLVGHQVETQYF. The CDR3 DNA is TGTGCCAGCAGCTTAGTAGGACACCAAGTGGAGACCCAGTACTTC.

The chain links TRBV10-3 to TRBJ2-1; 11 nucleotides match TRBD2. V gave up 2 bases and J gave up 6 bases; unmatched junction bases: 3. Germline CDR1 ENHRY, CDR2 SYGVKD. The CDR3 length is 15 residues. The CDR3 spells CAISEAGTSGNEQFF. In DNA, the CDR3 is TGTGCCATCAGTGAGGCCGGGACTAGCGGCAATGAGCAGTTCTTC.

The chain couples TRBV6-5 to TRBJ1-1; D might be TRBD1 (5 bases). CDR3 length equals 15 residues. Germline values: CDR1 MNHEY, CDR2 SVGAGI. Trimming stripped 0 bases from V and 4 bases from J, with 12 bases between. CDR3 loop: CASSYSNQGSTEAFF. The CDR3 DNA follows: TGTGCCAGCAGTTACTCTAATCAGGGTTCCACTGAAGCTTTCTTT.

CDR3 DNA: TGTGCCAGCAGAAGACAGGGATTGGGTGGTCAGCCCCAGCATTTT. This translates into CASRRQGLGGQPQHF. This chain joins TRBV6-5 and TRBJ1-5, with 7 nucleotides matching TRBD1. The length of the CDR3 is 15 residues. With 6 bases clipped from V and 6 bases from J, the junction kept 11 bases outside the gene matches. The V gene's germline CDR1 is MNHEY and CDR2 SVGAGI.

This clone was counted a few times. This chain uses TRBV28 with TRBJ2-3; weak D call: TRBD1 (6 bases). Trimming took off 6 bases at V and 2 bases at J, with 15 bases between the two ends. The CDR3 has 15 amino acids. Germline V gene lookup returns CDR1 MDHEN and CDR2 SYDVKM. CDR3 amino acids: CASSPAQGLTDTQYF. The CDR3 nucleotides are TGTGCCAGCAGCCCGGCGCAGGGGCTCACAGATACGCAGTATTTT.

In this sample, this clone turned up a few times. V gene TRBV9 combines with J gene TRBJ2-3; weak D call: TRBD2 (5 bases). Germline V gene data show CDR1 as SGDLS and CDR2 as YYNGEE. V shed 0 bases and J shed 2 bases, with 10 bases lying between them. This CDR3 is 15 amino acids long. The CDR3 protein is CASSVEGANTDTQYF. CDR3 nucleotide sequence: TGTGCCAGCAGCGTAGAGGGAGCAAACACAGATACGCAGTATTTT.

This clone was recorded once. The chain is built from TRBV4-3 and TRBJ2-2, with 11 positions matching TRBD2. The CDR3 contains 21 residues. V was clipped by 0 bases and J by 5 bases; unmatched bases: 17. Germline V CDR1 and CDR2: LGHNA, YSLEER. The CDR3 region has the DNA TGCGCCAGCAGCCAAGAATATGTGGGTGCACTAGCGGGGGACAAGACCGGGGAGCTGTTTTTT. As protein: CASSQEYVGALAGDKTGELFF.

The rearrangement joins TRBV7-8 to TRBJ2-1; 14 nucleotides match TRBD2. The CDR3 is 15 residues long. Trimming took 3 bases from V and 13 from J; bases not matched to a gene: 8. Germline CDR1 is SGHVS and CDR2 is FQNEAQ. The CDR3 DNA reads TGTGCCAGCAGCTTCACCGGGACTAGCGGGGGCAAACAGTTCTTC. This sequence encodes CASSFTGTSGGKQFF.